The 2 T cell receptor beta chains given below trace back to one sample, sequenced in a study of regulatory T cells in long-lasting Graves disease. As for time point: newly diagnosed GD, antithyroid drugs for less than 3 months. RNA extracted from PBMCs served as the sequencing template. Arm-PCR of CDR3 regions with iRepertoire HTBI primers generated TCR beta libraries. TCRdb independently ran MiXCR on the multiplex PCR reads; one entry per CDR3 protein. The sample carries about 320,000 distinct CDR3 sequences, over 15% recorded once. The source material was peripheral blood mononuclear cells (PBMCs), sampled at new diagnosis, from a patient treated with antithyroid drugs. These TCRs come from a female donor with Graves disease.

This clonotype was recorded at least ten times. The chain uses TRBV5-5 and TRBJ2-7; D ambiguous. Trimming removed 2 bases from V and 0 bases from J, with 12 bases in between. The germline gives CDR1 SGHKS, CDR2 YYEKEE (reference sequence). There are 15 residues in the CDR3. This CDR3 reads CASSFVVYSSYEQYF. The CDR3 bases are TGTGCCAGCAGCTTTGTCGTCTATAGCTCCTACGAGCAGTACTTC.

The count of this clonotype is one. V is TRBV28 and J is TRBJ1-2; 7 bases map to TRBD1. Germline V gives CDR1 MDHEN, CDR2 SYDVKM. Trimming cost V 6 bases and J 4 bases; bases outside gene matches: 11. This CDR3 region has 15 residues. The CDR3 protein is CASSLNRGTGYGYTF. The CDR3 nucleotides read TGTGCCAGCAGCCTAAACAGGGGAACGGGCTATGGCTACACCTTC.